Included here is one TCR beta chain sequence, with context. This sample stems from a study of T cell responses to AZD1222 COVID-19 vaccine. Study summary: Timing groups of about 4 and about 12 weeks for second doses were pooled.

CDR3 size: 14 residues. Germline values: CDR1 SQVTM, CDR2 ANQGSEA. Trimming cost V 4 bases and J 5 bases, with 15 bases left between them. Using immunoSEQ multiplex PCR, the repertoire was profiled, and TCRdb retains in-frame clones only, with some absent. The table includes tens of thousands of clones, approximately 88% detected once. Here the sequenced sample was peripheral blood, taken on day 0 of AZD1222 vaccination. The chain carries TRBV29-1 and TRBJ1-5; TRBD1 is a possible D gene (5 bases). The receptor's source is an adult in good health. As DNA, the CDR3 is TGCAGCGTTGGAACCGGGGGATGGGATCAGCCCCAGCATTTT. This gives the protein CSVGTGGWDQPQHF.